The 15 T cell receptor beta chains below come from one sample, sequenced in a study of blood T cells in healthy people across ages. Alongside a J-beta primer mix, a sample-barcoded 5' primer served in a second PCR lasting roughly 7 to 11 cycles. TCRdb re-derived calls from the 5' RACE reads in MiXCR, one entry per CDR3 protein. The data contain over a million distinct CDR3 sequences, more than 35% of them seen just once; the ten biggest clones take up approximately 19%. The material sequenced was blood. These receptors originate from a woman aged 60-75 years in good health.

The table lists this clonotype with a few counts. This chain connects TRBV30 to TRBJ2-7; 8 nucleotides align to TRBD2. V shed 0 bases, J shed 3 bases, and the junction held 10 bases outside the gene matches. Per the germline V gene, CDR1 is GTSNPN and CDR2 is SVGIG (reference sequence). The CDR3 totals 16 residues. The CDR3 protein is CAWSVISGRIFYEQYF. DNA for the CDR3: TGTGCCTGGAGTGTAATAAGCGGGAGAATCTTCTACGAGCAGTACTTC.

This rearrangement joins TRBV5-5 to TRBJ2-1; TRBD2 agrees at 7 bases. CDR1 SGHKS and CDR2 YYEKEE come from the germline V gene (reference sequence). The ends lost 4 bases at V and 7 bases at J; junction bases unmatched: 11. The CDR3 runs 15 residues. The CDR3 nucleotides read TGTGCCAGCAGCCTCGGGGCCCGGGGGGTGAATGAGCAGTTCTTC. It encodes CASSLGARGVNEQFF.

The J gene is TRBJ2-2, the V gene TRBV20-1; D unresolved. The V and J ends lost 1 base and 6 bases respectively, with 12 bases between them. Germline V CDR1 and CDR2: DFQATT, SNEGSKA (reference sequence). This CDR3 has 14 residues. The CDR3 sequence: CSARAPAGSGELFF. For the CDR3, the DNA is TGCAGTGCTAGAGCCCCCGCCGGTTCCGGGGAGCTGTTTTTT.

This chain links TRBV20-1 with TRBJ1-1; 10 bases fit TRBD1. V lost 4 bases, J lost 7 bases, and 6 bases stayed unmatched. There are 13 residues in the CDR3. The germline gives CDR1 DFQATT, CDR2 SNEGSKA (reference sequence). The CDR3 DNA reads as TGCAGTGCTACACGACAGGGGGCGGATGAAGCTTTCTTT. This gives the protein CSATRQGADEAFF.

This clonotype turned up a few times. The CDR3 DNA reads as TGTGCCAGCAGCCCAGGGCGCCCCAAGGGGCAGTTCTTC. As protein: CASSPGRPKGQFF. The V call is TRBV7-9, the J call TRBJ2-1, with TRBD1 as a possible D gene (5 bases). With 5 bases removed from V and 12 bases from J, the gap between germline ends came to 17 bases. Germline V CDR1 and CDR2: SEHNR, FQNEAQ (reference sequence). The CDR3 loop spans 13 amino acids.

The V call is TRBV2, the J call TRBJ2-7; tentative D call: TRBD2 (5 bases). Matching the DNA end better, TRBJ2-5 makes the J call doubtful. Germline V lookup: CDR1 SNHLY, CDR2 FYNNEI. The CDR3 loop spans 14 amino acids. The CDR3 here is CASSAAHAGETQYF. DNA for the CDR3: TGTGCCAGCAGTGCAGCGCACGCGGGAGAGACCCAGTACTTC.

The rearrangement joins TRBV20-1 to TRBJ2-5; the D is unclear. V was cut by 0 bases and J by 6 bases, with 17 bases left in between. Germline V CDR1 and CDR2: DFQATT, SNEGSKA (reference sequence). The CDR3 consists of 15 residues. The CDR3 DNA reads TGCAGTGCTAGAGATGGCGCAGGACCTGGGCAGACCCAGTACTTC. This encodes CSARDGAGPGQTQYF.

The V and J genes are TRBV20-1 and TRBJ2-7; TRBD2 matches at 7 bases. CDR1 and CDR2 (germline): DFQATT, SNEGSKA (reference sequence). Trimming cost V 2 bases and J 7 bases; bases outside gene matches: 11. The CDR3 loop spans 14 amino acids. The DNA of the CDR3 is TGCAGTGCTAGACCGAGCGGGATAACCCATGAGCAGTACTTC. This codes for CSARPSGITHEQYF.

On this clonotype itself: Mismatch with germline at one junction end may stem from a read error. The gene calls are TRBV7-2 and TRBJ1-2; no firm D call. The length of the CDR3 is 15 residues. Germline-derived CDR1 and CDR2 are SGHTA and FQGNSA. The CDR3 sequence is CASSLVVGGYYGHTF. The CDR3 DNA reads TGTGCCAGCAGCTTAGTGGTAGGCGGATATTATGGCCACACCTTC.

With regard to this clonotype: A single base separates this from a much larger clone, so it may be a read error. V is TRBV13 and J is TRBJ1-2; D might be TRBD1 (6 bases). This CDR3 region has 16 residues. Looked up from germline, CDR1 is PRHDT and CDR2 is FYEKMQ (reference sequence). The CDR3 sequence is CARSLLGQRSVYGYTF. The CDR3 nucleotides read TGTGCCCGCAGCTTACTTGGACAGAGGTCTGTCTATGGCTACACCTTC.

The chain couples TRBV20-1 to TRBJ1-2; D is unclear. The CDR3 consists of 13 residues. Trimming took off 1 base at V and 7 bases at J, with 13 bases between the two ends. Looked up from germline, CDR1 is DFQATT and CDR2 is SNEGSKA (reference sequence). The CDR3 sequence: CSARVRIMGGYTF. The CDR3 nucleotides read TGCAGTGCTAGAGTCAGGATCATGGGTGGCTACACCTTC.

The CDR3 DNA reads as TGTGCCAGCAGTTTAAGCACTTGGTCCTTGTCCTACGAGCAGTACTTC. Its translation: CASSLSTWSLSYEQYF. The chain combines TRBV12-3 or TRBV12-4 with TRBJ2-7; D is undetermined. The CDR3 is 16 amino acids. The ends were cut back, 2 bases at V and 1 base at J, with 15 bases in the middle.

The chain is built from TRBV5-1 and TRBJ2-3; 7 bases are shared with TRBD2. CDR3 length: 18 residues. Trimming cost V 1 base and J 4 bases; bases outside gene matches: 15. CDR1 is SGHRS and CDR2 is YFSETQ in the germline V gene. CDR3 sequence (DNA): TGCGCCAGCAGCTTGTCCCCATCGGGGAGGGGCAGCCCAGATACGCAGTATTTT. Protein product: CASSLSPSGRGSPDTQYF.

This clonotype was recorded a few times. The V gene is TRBV5-5, the J gene TRBJ2-7, with D maybe TRBD1 (6 bases). Looked up from germline, CDR1 is SGHKS and CDR2 is YYEKEE (reference sequence). The CDR3 spans 15 residues. V was pared by 0 bases and J by 3 bases, with 13 bases between. The chain's CDR3 is CASSLVQGTNYEQYF. CDR3 nucleotides: TGTGCCAGCAGCTTGGTCCAGGGGACAAACTACGAGCAGTACTTC.

The V call is TRBV20-1, the J call TRBJ1-2; 7 bases line up with TRBD1. Per germline, CDR1 DFQATT and CDR2 SNEGSKA (reference sequence). Trimming removed 0 bases from V and 5 bases from J; junction bases left unmatched: 6. The CDR3 has 14 residues. The CDR3 sequence: CSARDSRGWYGYTF. Here the CDR3 DNA reads TGCAGTGCTAGAGATTCCAGGGGGTGGTATGGCTACACCTTC.